This TCR beta chain was found in a study of shared clonotypes between healthy human individuals. At the level of the study: Donor ages ranged 18 to 49 years: a couple of women, a few men. The study, taken as a whole, reports: Researchers found naive subsets generally carried larger estimated richness than memory subsets.

Generated by immunoSEQ multiplex PCR, the TCRdb table keeps only in-frame clones and is missing some. This sample has some 2,000,000 clones; 95% occur once, and the top ten carry around 0.13%. To note about this clone: Its target is not known.

Sequenced sample: naive CD4+ T cells sorted from blood. Sample subset: CD45RA+ positively selected. The clonotype comes from a man aged 18 to 29 in good health.

DNA for the CDR3: TGTGCCTGGAGTAAAGGGGTTGACACTGAAGCTTTCTTT. Translated, it gives CAWSKGVDTEAFF. The chain joins TRBV30 to TRBJ1-1; D might be TRBD1 (5 bases). Germline CDR1 is GTSNPN and CDR2 is SVGIG (reference sequence). V was shortened by 2 bases and J by 3 bases, with 10 bases between the two germline ends. This CDR3 contains 13 residues.